Each of the 19 T cell receptor beta chains below was sequenced from the same sample in a study of blood T cell repertoires in COVID-19 (dated by TCRdb to 2020 to 2022). The library was prepared using the immunoSEQ multiplex PCR assay. Entries here come from immuneACCESS through TCRdb and include only in-frame sequences with V and J called. Some clones fail to appear in such tables; in the studies checked, an unresolved V gene covers under half of the shortfall, and the cause of the remainder is unknown. The sample contains roughly 160,000 clones, around nine tenths of them found a single time. The top ten clones comprise 10% of the sample. The sequencing sample was made of peripheral blood. These receptors all stem from a woman in her 70s with COVID-19, enrolled during active disease.

This sequence joins TRBV27 and TRBJ2-6; 8 bases are a match to TRBD1. The trim removed 6 bases at V and 0 bases at J, leaving 7 bases unmatched. The CDR3 contains 17 residues. In germline, CDR1 is MNHEY, CDR2 SMNVEV (reference sequence). The CDR3 DNA sequence: TGTGCCAGCAGCCCCGGACAGGGCCTCTCTGGGGCCAACGTCCTGACTTTC. Its translation is CASSPGQGLSGANVLTF.

The V call is TRBV15, the J call TRBJ1-2; 9 bases map to TRBD1. Looked up from germline, CDR1 is LNHNV and CDR2 is YYDKDF (reference sequence). Trimming removed 3 bases from V and 4 bases from J; junction bases left unmatched: 6. The CDR3 runs 15 residues. The CDR3 coding sequence is TGTGCCACCAGCAGTTCCAAGACAGGGGGCTATGGCTACACCTTC. As protein: CATSSSKTGGYGYTF. The whole variable domain, remainder taken from reference TRBV15 and TRBJ1-2, is DAMVIQNPRYQVTQFGKPVTLSCSQTLNHNVMYWYQQKSSQAPKLLFHYYDKDFNNEADTPDNFQSRRPNTSFCFLDIRSPGLGDTAMYLCATSSSKTGGYGYTFGSGTRLTVV.

In regard to this clone: The junction does not match germline at one end; this may be a read error. J is TRBJ2-7 and V is TRBV6-5, with 9 bases aligning to TRBD1. Per germline, CDR1 MNHEY and CDR2 SVGAGI. The CDR3 is 11 amino acids. CDR3 in amino acids: CASRTGQGQRF. For the CDR3, the DNA is TGTGCCAGCAGGACGGGACAGGGCCAGCGCTTC.

The chain is built from TRBV4-2 and TRBJ2-5; D gene uncertain. V was shortened by 0 bases and J by 0 bases, with 8 bases between the two germline ends. The CDR3 runs 15 residues. The V gene's germline CDR1 is LGHNA and CDR2 YNFKEQ. CDR3 residues: CASSQEASYQETQYF. The CDR3 coding sequence is TGTGCCAGCAGCCAAGAGGCATCGTACCAAGAGACCCAGTACTTC.

The chain uses TRBV19 and TRBJ1-1, with D perhaps TRBD1 (6 bases). Germline lookup yields CDR1 LNHDA and CDR2 SQIVND (reference sequence). The V gene lost 5 bases and the J gene lost 2 bases, with 12 bases spanning the gap. CDR3 length: 14 amino acids. The CDR3 nucleotides are TGTGCCAGTAGTGTCTACGGGACAAACACTGAAGCTTTCTTT. It encodes CASSVYGTNTEAFF.

The J gene is TRBJ1-4, the V gene TRBV19; tentatively, D is TRBD1 (5 bases). With 2 bases removed from V and 0 bases from J, the gap between germline ends came to 10 bases. Germline values: CDR1 LNHDA, CDR2 SQIVND (reference sequence). This CDR3 spans 16 amino acids. Here the CDR3 reads CASSIRGGSTNEKLFF. In DNA, the CDR3 is TGTGCCAGTAGTATAAGGGGAGGTTCAACTAATGAAAAACTGTTTTTT.

The chain employs TRBV3-1 (or the pseudogene TRBV3-2) and TRBJ2-7, with no clear D. The V and J ends lost 0 bases and 6 bases respectively, with 9 bases between them. The CDR3 runs 13 residues. Germline V gene lookup returns CDR1 LGHDT and CDR2 YNNKEL (reference sequence). The CDR3 region is CASSQDGSREQYF. The CDR3 DNA is TGTGCCAGCAGCCAAGACGGGTCGCGCGAGCAGTACTTC.

The chain employs TRBV27 and TRBJ2-5, with TRBD2 matching 8 bases. CDR1 and CDR2 (germline): MNHEY, SMNVEV (reference sequence). The CDR3 consists of 16 residues. V lost 7 bases and J lost 4; bases outside the gene matches: 14. CDR3 nucleotides: TGTGCCAGCAAGCGAGCGGGGGCCGCATGGGTAGAGACCCAGTACTTC. Amino acid sequence: CASKRAGAAWVETQYF.

The chain joins TRBV28 to TRBJ1-5; 8 bases line up with TRBD1. The CDR3 loop spans 13 amino acids. V dropped 6 bases and J dropped 5; count of bases not matched to a gene: 3. Germline V gene lookup returns CDR1 MDHEN and CDR2 SYDVKM. This CDR3 reads CASRGQGDQPQHF. Written as DNA, the CDR3 is TGTGCCAGCAGAGGACAGGGCGATCAGCCCCAGCATTTT.

This clone appeared once. This sequence joins TRBV30 and TRBJ1-2; D might be TRBD1 (5 bases). CDR3 length: 14 residues. The germline V gene encodes CDR1 GTSNPN and CDR2 SVGIG (reference sequence). Deletions cut 0 bases from V and 0 bases from J, with 8 bases between. CDR3 in amino acids: CAWSVTTANYGYTF. The DNA for the CDR3 is TGTGCCTGGAGTGTAACGACAGCTAACTATGGCTACACCTTC.

V gene TRBV19 combines with J gene TRBJ1-6; no reliable D call. In germline, CDR1 is LNHDA, CDR2 SQIVND (reference sequence). CDR3 length: 14 residues. The V end was cut by 5 bases, the J end by 3 bases, with 8 bases between. CDR3 in DNA: TGTGCCAGTAGTGACAAGAACTATAATTCACCCCTCCACTTT. This sequence encodes CASSDKNYNSPLHF.

The V and J genes are TRBV6-1 and TRBJ2-5, with unresolved D. Germline values: CDR1 MNHNS, CDR2 SASEGT. This CDR3 has 15 residues. V was shortened by 3 bases and J by 1 base, with 12 bases between the two germline ends. The CDR3 nucleotides are TGTGCCAGCAGTGAGGTCAAACAAATCCAAGAGACCCAGTACTTC. Protein product: CASSEVKQIQETQYF.

The chain has TRBV2 and TRBJ2-2; 11 bases fit TRBD2. The V segment lost 6 bases and the J segment 9 bases; nucleotides outside the gene matches: 9. Germline V lookup: CDR1 SNHLY, CDR2 FYNNEI. The CDR3 loop spans 15 amino acids. DNA for the CDR3: TGTGCCAGCAGACTGCAACTAGCGGGGGAGAGGGAGCTGTTTTTT. Its protein product is CASRLQLAGERELFF.

This rearrangement joins TRBV25-1 to TRBJ2-7; maybe TRBD1 (5 bases). Trimming removed 3 bases at V and 4 bases at J, with 10 bases between. Looked up from germline, CDR1 is MGHDK and CDR2 is SYGVNS. The CDR3 is made up of 13 amino acids. This CDR3 is CASSDRAGYEQYF. The CDR3 DNA sequence: TGTGCCAGCAGTGACCGAGCAGGGTACGAGCAGTACTTC.

V is TRBV5-1 and J is TRBJ1-3; D unclear. The CDR3 loop spans 16 amino acids. CDR1 is SGHRS and CDR2 is YFSETQ in the germline V gene. Trimming left V 4 bases short and J 0 bases short, with 14 bases between. The CDR3 DNA follows: TGCGCCAGCAGCCTAAGGGAGGCTAGCTCTGGAAACACCATATATTTT. Amino acid sequence: CASSLREASSGNTIYF.

The chain employs TRBV5-1 and TRBJ1-5; 12 nucleotides line up with TRBD1. With 0 bases clipped from V and 7 bases from J, the junction kept 5 bases outside the gene matches. Germline CDR1 reads SGHRS; CDR2 reads YFSETQ. CDR3 length equals 16 residues. In nucleotides, the CDR3 is TGCGCCAGCAGCTTGGGAGGGACAGGGGGCGAGCAGCCCCAGCATTTT. This encodes CASSLGGTGGEQPQHF.

The chain is built from TRBV19 and TRBJ2-1, with D possibly matching TRBD1 (6 bases). Germline CDR1 is LNHDA and CDR2 is SQIVND (reference sequence). Trimming cost V 3 bases and J 2 bases, with 14 bases left between them. The CDR3 runs 16 residues. In nucleotides, the CDR3 is TGTGCCAGTAGTATCCCCGGGCGGACAGCCTACAATGAGCAGTTCTTC. This codes for CASSIPGRTAYNEQFF.

The chain couples TRBV7-2 to TRBJ1-3; D call uncertain. The V end was cut by 1 base, the J end by 2 bases, with 12 bases between. The germline gives CDR1 SGHTA, CDR2 FQGNSA. The CDR3 runs 16 residues. CDR3 sequence reads: CASSLDSARAGNTIYF. The DNA of the CDR3 is TGTGCCAGCAGCTTAGATAGTGCGCGGGCTGGAAACACCATATATTTT.

The V call is TRBV3-1 (or the pseudogene TRBV3-2), the J call TRBJ1-3; D ambiguous. Trimming took off 1 base at V and 3 bases at J, with 10 bases between the two ends. Germline CDR1 reads LGHDT; CDR2 reads YNNKEL (reference sequence). This CDR3 has 15 residues. CDR3 nucleotide sequence: TGTGCCAGCAGCCAAGTTTCGGGAAGTGGAAACACCATATATTTT. Its translation: CASSQVSGSGNTIYF.